Each of the 11 T cell receptor beta chains below was sequenced from the same sample in a study of Ad26.COV2.S vaccination and SARS-CoV-2 variants. Only in-frame clones appear in the TCRdb table, and some are missing; sequencing was by immunoSEQ multiplex PCR. The top ten clones hold around 1.4% of a sample with about 680,000 clones, 89% of them seen once. Documented treatment: around 19 received Ad26.COV2.S at low or high dose, single or two shots; roughly five received placebo; per-sample allocation not given. The samples date from day 63 after the first vaccine or placebo injection. The source was peripheral blood, collected in a trial of Ad26.COV2.S vaccine versus placebo. Receptors were obtained from a person between 18 and 59 years old who received the Ad26.COV2.S COVID-19 vaccine or a placebo.

The CDR3 sequence is CASSLSGAGPEKLFF. In DNA form, the CDR3 reads TGTGCCAGCAGTTTATCGGGCGCCGGTCCTGAAAAACTGTTTTTT. This chain connects TRBV27 to TRBJ1-4, with D unclear. The CDR3 is 15 amino acids. Trimming took off 0 bases at V and 7 bases at J, with 12 bases between the two ends. Germline V gene sequence: CDR1 MNHEY, CDR2 SMNVEV (reference sequence).

This clone has just one count. The rearrangement links TRBV7-8 to TRBJ2-5; D is perhaps TRBD2 (5 bases). This CDR3 is 14 amino acids long. From germline, CDR1 is SGHVS and CDR2 FQNEAQ. V was shortened by 1 base and J by 1 base, with 7 bases between the two germline ends. CDR3 bases: TGTGCCAGCAGCTTAGAGACTATCCAAGAGACCCAGTACTTC. The encoded protein is CASSLETIQETQYF.

The chain employs TRBV11-2 and TRBJ2-2; D call uncertain. V was cut by 1 base and J by 2 bases, with 8 bases left in between. The CDR3 contains 15 residues. CDR1 is SGHAT, CDR2 FQNNGV, per germline. CDR3 region: CASSLGSYNTGELFF. CDR3 DNA: TGTGCCAGCAGCTTAGGGAGCTATAACACCGGGGAGCTGTTTTTT.

Here the CDR3 reads CASSPWGQPRLFF. CDR3 in DNA: TGTGCCAGCAGTCCTTGGGGACAGCCGCGACTGTTTTTT. The genes are TRBV27 and TRBJ1-4; 7 nucleotides match TRBD1. V lost 5 bases, J lost 13 bases, and 10 bases stayed unmatched. The CDR3 runs 13 residues. CDR1 and CDR2 from the germline V gene are MNHEY and SMNVEV (reference sequence). Supplemented by reference TRBV27 and TRBJ1-4, the full variable domain reads EAQVTQNPRYLITVTGKKLTVTCSQNMNHEYMSWYRQDPGLGLRQIYYSMNVEVTDKGDVPEGYKVSRKEKRNFPLILESPSPNQTSLYFCASSPWGQPRLFFGSGTQLSVL.

The rearrangement links TRBV30 to TRBJ2-5; D may be TRBD1 (6 bases). The length of the CDR3 is 13 residues. Germline CDR1 reads GTSNPN; CDR2 reads SVGIG (reference sequence). Trimming took 1 base from V and 4 from J, leaving 10 bases between them. CDR3 DNA sequence: TGTGCCTGGAGTGGTGTACAGGGAGAGACCCAGTACTTC. Amino acid sequence: CAWSGVQGETQYF.

This rearrangement joins TRBV5-1 to TRBJ2-3; D gene unclear. V was trimmed by 3 bases and J by 0 bases, leaving 8 bases between them. CDR3 length equals 14 residues. Germline V gene data show CDR1 as SGHRS and CDR2 as YFSETQ. CDR3 coding DNA: TGCGCCAGCAGCTCGCGCCTTAGCACAGATACGCAGTATTTT. It encodes CASSSRLSTDTQYF.

The chain has TRBV12-3 or TRBV12-4 and TRBJ1-2; 9 nucleotides agree with TRBD1. The CDR3 consists of 13 residues. J was trimmed by 2 bases and V by 5 bases; bases with no gene match: 0. The CDR3 is CASSTGGNYGYTF. In DNA form, the CDR3 reads TGTGCCAGCAGTACAGGGGGCAACTATGGCTACACCTTC.

The genes are TRBV5-1 and TRBJ2-1; 10 nucleotides agree with TRBD2. This CDR3 is 15 amino acids long. V lost 3 bases and J lost 7; bases outside the gene matches: 7. Germline loops: CDR1 SGHRS, CDR2 YFSETQ. CDR3 region: CASSWNLAGENEQFF. CDR3 bases: TGCGCCAGCAGCTGGAACCTAGCGGGGGAGAATGAGCAGTTCTTC.

This clone was recorded only once. This rearrangement joins TRBV6-5 to TRBJ2-2, with unresolved D. This CDR3 is 12 amino acids long. With 10 bases removed from V and 2 bases from J, the gap between germline ends came to 8 bases. Germline lookup yields CDR1 MNHEY and CDR2 SVGAGI. The CDR3, as DNA: TGTGCCACCCACAGAAACACCGGGGAGCTGTTTTTT. It encodes CATHRNTGELFF.

J is TRBJ2-1 and V is TRBV27; 13 positions match TRBD2. The CDR3 spans 16 residues. Germline values: CDR1 MNHEY, CDR2 SMNVEV (reference sequence). Losses at the gene ends were 6 bases for V and 3 bases for J; bases not matched to a gene: 5. In DNA form, the CDR3 reads TGTGCCAGCAGACTAGCGGGGGGGCCTATCTACAATGAGCAGTTCTTC. Protein product: CASRLAGGPIYNEQFF.

The rearrangement uses TRBV9 and TRBJ2-6; TRBD1 agrees at 9 bases. The junction had 5 bases not matched to a gene; V was cut back by 4 bases and J by 0 bases. Germline CDR1 SGDLS, CDR2 YYNGEE. The CDR3 contains 17 residues. The CDR3, as DNA: TGTGCCAGCAGCTTGACAGGGGGTGGCTCTGGGGCCAACGTCCTGACTTTC. It translates to CASSLTGGGSGANVLTF.